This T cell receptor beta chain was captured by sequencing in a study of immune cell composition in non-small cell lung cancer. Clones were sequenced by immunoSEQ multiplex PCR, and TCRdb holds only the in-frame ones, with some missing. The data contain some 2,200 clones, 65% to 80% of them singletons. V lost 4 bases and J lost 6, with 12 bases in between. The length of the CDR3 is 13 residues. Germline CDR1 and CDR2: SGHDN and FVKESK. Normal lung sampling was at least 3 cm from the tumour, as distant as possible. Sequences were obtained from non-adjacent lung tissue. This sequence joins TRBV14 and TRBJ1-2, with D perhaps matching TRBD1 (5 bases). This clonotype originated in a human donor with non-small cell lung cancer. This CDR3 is CASSLSGTHGYTF. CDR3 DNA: TGTGCCAGCAGCCTATCCGGGACTCATGGCTACACCTTC.